The clone carrying this T cell receptor beta chain showed up just a few times. Its antigen remains unknown. This record belongs to a study of response to subunit inactivated influenza vaccine. Study-level results: The authors put forward the suggestion that each seasonal influenza vaccination may bring in only a limited number of new T cells.

MiXCR, run by TCRdb on the RT-PCR reads, gives a single entry per CDR3 protein. The sample lists around 300,000 distinct CDR3 sequences, over 20% occurring once. This sample comprised PBMCs from blood, obtained 21 months after vaccination. The TCR comes from a man in his fifties or sixties who received an inactivated influenza vaccine.

The CDR3 spells CASSSRDSEAFF. CDR3 DNA: TGTGCCAGCAGCTCCCGGGACAGTGAAGCTTTCTTT. The rearrangement joins TRBV7-6 to TRBJ1-1; 7 nucleotides match TRBD1. With 4 bases clipped from V and 7 bases from J, the junction kept 3 bases outside the gene matches. Germline CDR1 SGHVS, CDR2 FNYEAQ. The CDR3 runs 12 residues.